Presented here are 21 T cell receptor delta chains from one specimen sequenced in a study of γδ T cells in repeated Plasmodium falciparum infection. TCRdb re-called the multiplex PCR reads through CATT. The repertoire includes approximately 53,000 delta-chain clones, 1.7% of them detected once, and 15% sits in the top ten. Gammadelta T cells were flow-sorted from PBMC into Vgamma9/Vdelta2+ and Vdelta2-negative populations for bulk analysis. Sequencing was performed on gamma-delta T cells from blood. Receptors originate from a pool of human donors (malaria-infected and uninfected, not separated).

This clone came up a few times. TCRdb's listed protein matches a much larger clone and diverges from this DNA's translation at residue 10, likely through a read error; the protein shown comes from the DNA. The chain joins TRDV1 to TRDJ1; no definite D call. V was pared by 0 bases and J by 0 bases, with 26 bases between. The CDR3 is 21 amino acids. CDR1 and CDR2 (germline): TSWWSYY, QGS. CDR3: CALGELLFACVVPQYTDKLIF. The CDR3 DNA reads as TGTGCTCTTGGGGAACTACTATTCGCCTGCGTTGTTCCGCAGTACACCGATAAACTCATCTTT.

As concerns this clone: The protein given by TCRdb reflects a much larger clone and differs at residue 15 from this DNA's translation, likely from a read error; the protein shown is the DNA's translation. This sequence joins TRDV1 and TRDJ1; 13 nucleotides align to TRDD3. TCRdb supplies no J gene; here it was assigned by aligning the nucleotide sequence to germline. The CDR3 is made up of 19 amino acids. V shed 3 bases, J shed 8 bases, and the junction held 18 bases outside the gene matches. Per germline, CDR1 TSWWSYY and CDR2 QGS. CDR3 coding DNA: TGTGCTCTTGGGGATCCGTGGTCGGGTACTGGGGGATACGGCGGAAAACTCATCTTT. Translated: CALGDPWSGTGGYGGKLIF.

This clone was seen a handful of times. It is likely a read error: a sequence one base away is far more abundant. Other DNA sequences within the sample encode an identical CDR3. The genes are TRDV1 and TRDJ1; D is undetermined. With 2 bases removed from V and 0 bases from J, the gap between germline ends came to 19 bases. The CDR3 spans 18 residues. Germline V gene data show CDR1 as TSWWSYY and CDR2 as QGS. The CDR3 coding sequence is TGTGCTCTTGGGGAAGTGGGAGGTATCCCATCCTACACCGATAAACTCATCTTT. Encoded protein: CALGEVGGIPSYTDKLIF.

With respect to this clone: The protein recorded in TCRdb matches a much larger clone and deviates from this DNA's translation at residue 5, suggesting a read error; the protein here is obtained by translating the DNA. The V and J genes are TRDV1 and TRDJ1; 8 bases fit TRDD3. The J gene, missing from TCRdb, was assigned here through DNA to germline matching. Losses at the gene ends were 3 bases for V and 9 bases for J; bases not matched to a gene: 18. The CDR3 is 17 amino acids. Per germline, CDR1 TSWWSYY and CDR2 QGS. The CDR3 is CALGDHSCYWGVRQLIF. The CDR3 coding sequence is TGTGCTCTTGGGGATCATTCTTGTTACTGGGGGGTCCGGCAACTCATCTTT.

This clone appeared many times. This DNA's translation differs at residue 17 from TCRdb's protein, which comes from a much larger clone; a read error is likely, and the protein shown is translated from the DNA. The V and J genes are TRDV1 and TRDJ1; D is possibly TRDD3 (8 bases). The CDR3 extends over 19 amino acids. CDR1 is TSWWSYY, CDR2 QGS, per germline. CDR3 nucleotides: TGTGCTCTTGGGGACGTGGTTCCTACGCTACTGGGGGCTCCCGATAAACCCATCTTT. It encodes CALGDVVPTLLGAPDKPIF.

This clone was detected only a few times. This DNA translates differently at residue 3 from the TCRdb protein, which is that of a much larger clone; a read error is likely, and the protein shown is the DNA's own translation. The V gene is TRDV3, the J gene TRDJ1, with 9 bases that match TRDD3. J lost 0 bases, V lost 5 bases, and 22 bases had no gene match. Looked up from germline, CDR1 is TVYSNPD and CDR2 is GDNSRS (reference sequence). The CDR3 extends over 19 amino acids. The CDR3, as DNA: TGTGCCCTTTTTCGAGGACCGTACTGGGGGACCTTGTACACCGATAAACTCATCTTT. Amino acid sequence: CALFRGPYWGTLYTDKLIF. Filled out from reference TRDV3 and TRDJ1, the complete variable domain reads CDKVTQSSPDQTVASGSEVVLLCTYDTVYSNPDLFWYRIRPDYSFQFVFYGDNSRSEGADFTQGRFSVKHILTQKAFHLVISPVRTEDSATYYCALFRGPYWGTLYTDKLIFGKGTRVTVEP.

This clone was detected many times. This likely stems from a read error, as it lies one base from a far larger clone. Other DNA sequences from this sample encode an identical CDR3 as well. The chain combines TRDV1 with TRDJ1, with 7 bases aligning to TRDD3. Looked up from germline, CDR1 is TSWWSYY and CDR2 is QGS. The CDR3 consists of 17 residues. This CDR3 reads CALGEELGLRATDKLIF. CDR3 bases: TGTGCCCTTGGGGAAGAACTGGGGCTTAGGGCCACCGATAAACTCATCTTT.

About this clone: TCRdb's entry gives the protein of a much larger clone, which mismatches this DNA's translation at residue 5, likely from a read error; the protein reported here is translated from the DNA. CDR3: CALGKTYLGTATDKLIF. The CDR3 DNA is TGTGCTCTTGGGAAGACATACTTGGGGACGGCCACCGATAAACTCATCTTT. V and J are TRDV1 and TRDJ1, with a possible D match to TRDD3 (5 bases). The CDR3 has 17 amino acids. V lost 5 bases and J 1 base, leaving 20 bases between the germline ends. Germline V gene data show CDR1 as TSWWSYY and CDR2 as QGS.

Concerning this clone itself: TCRdb records a much larger clone's protein for this DNA, with a difference at residue 5 that likely arises from a read error; the protein given is the translation of the DNA. The V gene is TRDV1, the J gene TRDJ1; the match to TRDD3 covers 8 bases. V was clipped by 4 bases and J by 1 base; unmatched bases: 20. Germline V gives CDR1 TSWWSYY, CDR2 QGS. This CDR3 is built from 20 residues. The CDR3 protein is CALGGLSRGDTGGGTDKLIF. CDR3 DNA: TGTGCTCTTGGGGGACTTTCCCGTGGGGATACAGGGGGGGGCACCGATAAACTCATCTTT.

There are a few counts of this clone. J is TRDJ1 and V is TRDV1; 12 bases map to TRDD3. TCRdb gives no J gene; it was assigned here by matching the DNA to germline. The CDR3 sequence is 23 residues long. V shed 0 bases, J shed 3 bases, and the junction held 23 bases outside the gene matches. CDR1 and CDR2 (germline): TSWWSYY, QGS. Here the CDR3 DNA reads TGTGCTCTTGGGGAACTTGGCCTTCTTCCTCCGTACTGGGGGATACAGGGCCCCGATAAACTCATCTTT. It translates to CALGELGLLPPYWGIQGPDKLIF.

This clone appeared many times. With a far larger clone one base away, a read error is the likely cause. The sample holds other DNA sequences that translate to the same CDR3. This chain uses TRDV1 with TRDJ1, with D perhaps matching TRDD3 (5 bases). This CDR3 has 13 amino acids. Germline V gives CDR1 TSWWSYY, CDR2 QGS. DNA for the CDR3: TGCGCTCTTGGGGAACCCCCCAGCGATAAACTCATCTTT. Translation: CALGEPPSDKLIF.

Of note for this clone: A far larger clone is one base from this, pointing to a likely read error. This same CDR3 is encoded by further DNA sequences in the sample. J is TRDJ1 and V is TRAV38-2/DV8, with TRDD3 matching over 9 bases. With V trimmed by 0 bases and J by 0 bases, 15 bases remained unmatched. From germline, CDR1 is TSESDYY and CDR2 QEAYKQQN. CDR3 size: 20 residues. The CDR3 coding sequence is TGTGCTTATAGGAGCGCCGATAAAGAAAACTGGGGGAGGTACACCGATAAACTCATCTTT. Translation gives CAYRSADKENWGRYTDKLIF.

Worth noting for this clone: Translating this DNA gives a protein that differs at residue 10 from the TCRdb one, which belongs to a much larger clone; a read error is likely, and the protein shown is this translation. The J gene is TRDJ1, the V gene TRDV1; D is possibly TRDD3 (6 bases). The CDR3 is 20 amino acids. From germline, CDR1 is TSWWSYY and CDR2 QGS. Trimming stripped 1 base from V and 3 bases from J, with 27 bases between. The DNA for the CDR3 is TGTGCTCTTGGGGAACCAGCTAACGTCTTCCACATACTGGGTCCCGATAAACTCATCTTT. Protein: CALGEPANVFHILGPDKLIF.

This clone was seen more than once but under ten times. The protein held in TCRdb is that of a much larger clone and does not match this DNA's translation at residue 14, likely because of a read error; the protein shown is translated from the DNA. The chain employs TRDV3 and TRDJ1; 9 positions match TRDD3. The J gene, not given by TCRdb, was assigned here from a germline match of the nucleotide sequence. V dropped 0 bases and J dropped 1; count of bases not matched to a gene: 27. Per the germline V gene, CDR1 is TVYSNPD and CDR2 is GDNSRS (reference sequence). The CDR3 has 22 residues. The DNA of the CDR3 is TGTGCCTTTAGTACCATGGCCTTCTACAGTACTGGGGGACACGGAAGCACCGATAAACTCATCTTT. This sequence encodes CAFSTMAFYSTGGHGSTDKLIF. The whole variable domain, remainder taken from reference TRDV3 and TRDJ1, is CDKVTQSSPDQTVASGSEVVLLCTYDTVYSNPDLFWYRIRPDYSFQFVFYGDNSRSEGADFTQGRFSVKHILTQKAFHLVISPVRTEDSATYYCAFSTMAFYSTGGHGSTDKLIFGKGTRVTVEP.

A few counts support this clone. TCRdb lists the protein of a much larger clone for this DNA, which differs at residue 9, so this is likely a read error; the protein given here is translated from the DNA itself. The chain has TRDV1 and TRDJ1; 13 positions match TRDD3. The J gene, missing from TCRdb, was assigned here through DNA to germline matching. The V gene's germline CDR1 is TSWWSYY and CDR2 QGS. This CDR3 region has 23 residues. The CDR3 loop is CAIGENPSRVLGDTPVYTDKLIF. CDR3 nucleotides: TGTGCTATTGGGGAAAACCCCTCCCGCGTACTGGGGGATACGCCAGTGTACACCGATAAACTCATCTTT.

This clone was seen a few times. This likely reflects a read error, since a far larger clone is one base away. Other nucleotide sequences in the sample specify the same CDR3. The chain joins TRDV1 to TRDJ1, with TRDD3 matching 8 bases. The germline V gene encodes CDR1 TSWWSYY and CDR2 QGS. This CDR3 spans 20 amino acids. V trimming: 6 bases; J trimming: 0 bases; junction bases outside the gene matches: 21. Here the CDR3 reads CALGELLWGTSLKYTDKLIF. The CDR3 region has the DNA TGTGCTCTTGGTGAGTTACTCTGGGGGACGAGTTTAAAGTACACCGATAAACTCATCTTT.

This clone was observed at least ten times. A far larger clone is only one base removed, so a read error is likely. At the DNA level, this CDR3 is encoded by other sequences in the same sample as well. The CDR3 sequence is CALGELESSRSFITDKLIF. The CDR3 DNA follows: TGTGCTCTTGGGGAACTGGAGTCGTCCCGGTCCTTTATTACCGATAAACTCATCTTT. This rearrangement joins TRDV1 to TRDJ1; D not resolved. The V end was cut by 0 bases, the J end by 2 bases, with 22 bases between. Germline lookup yields CDR1 TSWWSYY and CDR2 QGS. The CDR3 runs to 19 residues.

On this clone: Translating this DNA gives a protein that differs at residue 4 from the TCRdb one, which belongs to a much larger clone; a read error is likely, and the protein shown is this translation. The V gene is TRDV2, the J gene TRDJ1; 8 bases fit TRDD3. In the absence of a J gene in TCRdb, the DNA was matched to germline to assign it here. Per the germline V gene, CDR1 is GEAIGNYY and CDR2 is EKD. This CDR3 comprises 16 residues. With 5 bases clipped from V and 0 bases from J, the junction kept 10 bases outside the gene matches. CDR3: CACASTGGLYTDKLIF. The CDR3 DNA reads as TGTGCCTGTGCCAGTACTGGGGGGTTGTACACCGATAAACTCATCTTT.

The table lists this clone with many counts. This chain links TRDV1 with TRDJ1; D might be TRDD2 (5 bases). The CDR3 consists of 19 residues. CDR1 is TSWWSYY and CDR2 is QGS in the germline V gene. Trimming removed 2 bases at V and 2 bases at J, with 24 bases between. Written as DNA, the CDR3 is TGTGCTCTTGGGGAAGGGCCCTACTACGTTTTTAGGGGTACCGATAAACTCATCTTT. This gives the protein CALGEGPYYVFRGTDKLIF.

This clone has only a few counts. One base away lies a much larger clone, so this may be a sequencing read error. Other DNA sequences of this sample code for an identical CDR3. The V gene reported is TRDV1; the J gene is uncalled; the DNA was not used to check the table's D call, TRDD3. Germline CDR1 TSWWSYY, CDR2 QGS. This CDR3 has 22 amino acids. The CDR3 nucleotides read TGTGCTCTTGGGGAGCCTCGGAGAAGGGATACGCGGACACCATTCCACAGCGATAAAGTCATCTTT. Translating it yields CALGEPRRRDTRTPFHSDKVIF.

In its sample, this clone was seen a few times. A far larger clone is a single base away, which makes a read error likely. Other DNA sequences within the sample encode an identical CDR3. The chain is built from TRDV1 and TRDJ1; D might be TRDD3 (5 bases). No J gene is reported in TCRdb; it was inferred here by comparing the DNA with germline. Germline V lookup: CDR1 TSWWSYY, CDR2 QGS. V was trimmed by 5 bases and J by 5 bases, leaving 39 bases between them. This CDR3 spans 22 amino acids. CDR3 in DNA: TGTGCTCTTGGGCAAAGCTTACTACTCAGGAGCCACCTATACTGGAAAACTGATAAACTCATCTTT. It specifies CALGQSLLLRSHLYWKTDKLIF.